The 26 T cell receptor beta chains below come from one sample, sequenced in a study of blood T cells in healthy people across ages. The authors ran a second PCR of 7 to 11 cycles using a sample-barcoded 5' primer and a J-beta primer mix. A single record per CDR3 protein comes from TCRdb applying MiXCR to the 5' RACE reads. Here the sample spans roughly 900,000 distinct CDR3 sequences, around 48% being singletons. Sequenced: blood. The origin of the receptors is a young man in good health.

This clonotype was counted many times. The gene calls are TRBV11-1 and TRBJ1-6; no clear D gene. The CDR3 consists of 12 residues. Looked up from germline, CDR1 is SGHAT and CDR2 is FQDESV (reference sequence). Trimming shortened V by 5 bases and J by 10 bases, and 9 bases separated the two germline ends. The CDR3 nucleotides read TGTGCCAGCAGCACCCGGCAGTCACCCCTCCACTTT. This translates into CASSTRQSPLHF.

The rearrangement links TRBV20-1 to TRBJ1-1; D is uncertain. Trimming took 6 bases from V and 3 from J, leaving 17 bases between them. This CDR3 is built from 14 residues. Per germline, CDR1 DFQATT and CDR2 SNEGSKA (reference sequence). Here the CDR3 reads CSAERYPQYTEAFF. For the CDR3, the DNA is TGCAGTGCGGAGAGGTACCCTCAATACACTGAAGCTTTCTTT.

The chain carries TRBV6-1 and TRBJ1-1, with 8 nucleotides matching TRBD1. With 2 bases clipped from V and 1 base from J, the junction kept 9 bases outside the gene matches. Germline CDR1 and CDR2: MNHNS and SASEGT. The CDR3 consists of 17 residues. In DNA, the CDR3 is TGTGCCAGCAGTGAATTCGCAGGGGGCGCGGGGAACACTGAAGCTTTCTTT. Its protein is CASSEFAGGAGNTEAFF.

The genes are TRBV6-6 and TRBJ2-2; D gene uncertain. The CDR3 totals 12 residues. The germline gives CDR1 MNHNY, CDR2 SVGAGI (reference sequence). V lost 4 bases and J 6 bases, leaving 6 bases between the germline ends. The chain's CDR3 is CASSLDAGELFF. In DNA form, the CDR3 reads TGTGCCAGCAGTTTAGACGCCGGGGAGCTGTTTTTT.

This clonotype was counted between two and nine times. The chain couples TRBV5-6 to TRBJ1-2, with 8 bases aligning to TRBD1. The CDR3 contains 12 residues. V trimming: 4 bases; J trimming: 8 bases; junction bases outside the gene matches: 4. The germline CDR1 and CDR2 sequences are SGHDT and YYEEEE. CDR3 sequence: CASSNWTGGYTF. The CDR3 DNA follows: TGTGCCAGCAGCAACTGGACAGGGGGCTACACCTTC.

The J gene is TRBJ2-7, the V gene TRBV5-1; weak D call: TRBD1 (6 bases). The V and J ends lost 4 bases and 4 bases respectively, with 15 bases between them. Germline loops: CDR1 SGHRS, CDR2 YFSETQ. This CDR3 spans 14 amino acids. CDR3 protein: CASSKLETGYEQYF. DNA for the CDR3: TGCGCCAGCAGCAAATTGGAGACAGGTTACGAGCAGTACTTC.

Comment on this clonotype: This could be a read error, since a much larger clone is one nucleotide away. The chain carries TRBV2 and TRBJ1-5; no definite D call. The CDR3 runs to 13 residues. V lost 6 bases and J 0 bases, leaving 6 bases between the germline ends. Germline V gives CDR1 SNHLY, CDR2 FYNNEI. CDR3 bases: TGTGCCAGCAGGACGGATAGCAATCAGCCCCAGCATTTT. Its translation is CASRTDSNQPQHF.

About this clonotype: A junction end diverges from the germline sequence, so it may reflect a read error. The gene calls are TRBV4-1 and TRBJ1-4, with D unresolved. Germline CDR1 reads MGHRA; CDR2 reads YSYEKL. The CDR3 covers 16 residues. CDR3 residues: CAGSQDSGATNEKLFF. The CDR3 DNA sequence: TGCGCCGGCAGCCAAGATAGCGGGGCAACTAATGAAAAACTGTTTTTT.

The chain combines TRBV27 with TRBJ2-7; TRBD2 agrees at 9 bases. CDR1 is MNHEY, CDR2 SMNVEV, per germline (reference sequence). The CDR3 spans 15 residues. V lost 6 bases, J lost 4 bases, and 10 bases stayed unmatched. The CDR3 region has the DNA TGTGCCAGCAGAGAATCTAGCGGGGTTAGATACGAGCAGTACTTC. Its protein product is CASRESSGVRYEQYF.

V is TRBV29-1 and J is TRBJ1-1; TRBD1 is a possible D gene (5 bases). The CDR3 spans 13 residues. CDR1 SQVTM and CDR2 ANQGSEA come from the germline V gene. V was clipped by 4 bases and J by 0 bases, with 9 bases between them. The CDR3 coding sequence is TGCAGCGTTGCAGGGTTGCTGAACACTGAAGCTTTCTTT. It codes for CSVAGLLNTEAFF.

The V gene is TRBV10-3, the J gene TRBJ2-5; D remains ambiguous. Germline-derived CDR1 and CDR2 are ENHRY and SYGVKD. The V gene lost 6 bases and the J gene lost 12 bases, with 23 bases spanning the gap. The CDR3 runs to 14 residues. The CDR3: CAIREHGSATMEYF. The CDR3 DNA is TGTGCCATCAGGGAACACGGTTCGGCTACGATGGAGTACTTC.

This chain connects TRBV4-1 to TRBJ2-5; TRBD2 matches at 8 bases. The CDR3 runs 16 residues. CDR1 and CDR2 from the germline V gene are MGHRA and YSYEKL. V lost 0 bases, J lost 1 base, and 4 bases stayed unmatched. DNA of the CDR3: TGCGCCAGCAGCCAAGAATCTAGCGGGTTCCAAGAGACCCAGTACTTC. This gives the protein CASSQESSGFQETQYF.

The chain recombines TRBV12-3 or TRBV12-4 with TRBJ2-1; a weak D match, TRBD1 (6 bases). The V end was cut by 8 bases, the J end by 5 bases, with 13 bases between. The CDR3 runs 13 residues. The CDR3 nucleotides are TGTGCCAGCGGCAGAGGGACAAACAATGAGCAGTTCTTC. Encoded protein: CASGRGTNNEQFF.

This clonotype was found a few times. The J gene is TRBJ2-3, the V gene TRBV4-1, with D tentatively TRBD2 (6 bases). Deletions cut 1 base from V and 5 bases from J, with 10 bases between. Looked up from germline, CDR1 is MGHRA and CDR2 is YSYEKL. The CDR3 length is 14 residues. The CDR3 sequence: CASSQVLAEDTQYF. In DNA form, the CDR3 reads TGCGCCAGCAGCCAAGTATTAGCGGAAGATACGCAGTATTTT.

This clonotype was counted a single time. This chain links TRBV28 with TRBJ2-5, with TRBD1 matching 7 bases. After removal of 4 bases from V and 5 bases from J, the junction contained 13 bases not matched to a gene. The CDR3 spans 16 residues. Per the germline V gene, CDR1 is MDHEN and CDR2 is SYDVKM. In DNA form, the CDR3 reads TGTGCCAGCAGTTCACCCGGGACAGAGGAGATGGAGACCCAGTACTTC. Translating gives CASSSPGTEEMETQYF.

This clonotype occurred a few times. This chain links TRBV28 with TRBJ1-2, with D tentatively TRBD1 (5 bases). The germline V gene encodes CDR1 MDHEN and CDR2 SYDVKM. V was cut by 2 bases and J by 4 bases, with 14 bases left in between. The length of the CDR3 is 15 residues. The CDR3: CASSLGGINGYGYTF. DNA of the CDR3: TGTGCCAGCAGTTTAGGGGGTATTAATGGCTATGGCTACACCTTC.

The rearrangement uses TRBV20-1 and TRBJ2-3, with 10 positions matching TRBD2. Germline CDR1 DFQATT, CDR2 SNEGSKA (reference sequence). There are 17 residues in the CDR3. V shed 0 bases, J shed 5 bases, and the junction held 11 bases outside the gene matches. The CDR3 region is CSARDVGSGGSKDTQYF. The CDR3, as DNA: TGCAGTGCTAGAGATGTCGGTAGCGGGGGGTCGAAAGATACGCAGTATTTT.

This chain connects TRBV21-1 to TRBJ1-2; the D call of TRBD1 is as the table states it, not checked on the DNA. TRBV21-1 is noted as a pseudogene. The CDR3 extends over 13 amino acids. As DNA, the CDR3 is TGTGCCAGCAGCATCGGGACCGGCTATGGCTACACCTTC. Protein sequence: CASSIGTGYGYTF.

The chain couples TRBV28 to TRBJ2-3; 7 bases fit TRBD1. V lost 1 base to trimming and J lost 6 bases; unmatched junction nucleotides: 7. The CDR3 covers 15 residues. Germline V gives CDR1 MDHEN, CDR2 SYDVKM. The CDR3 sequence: CASSLYRGVGDTQYF. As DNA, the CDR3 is TGTGCCAGCAGTTTATACAGGGGAGTAGGGGATACGCAGTATTTT.

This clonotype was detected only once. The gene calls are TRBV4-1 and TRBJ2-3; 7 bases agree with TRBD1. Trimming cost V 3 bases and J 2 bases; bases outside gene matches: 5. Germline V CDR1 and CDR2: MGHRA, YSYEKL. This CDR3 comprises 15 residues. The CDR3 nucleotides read TGCGCCAGCAGCCACTGGGACAGTGACACAGATACGCAGTATTTT. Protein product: CASSHWDSDTDTQYF.

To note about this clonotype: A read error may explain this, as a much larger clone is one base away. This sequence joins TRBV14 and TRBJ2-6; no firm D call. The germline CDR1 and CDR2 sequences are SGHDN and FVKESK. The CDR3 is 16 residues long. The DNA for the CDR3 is TGTGCCAGCAGCCAAGATCGCCTCTCTAGGGCCAACGTCCTGACTTTC. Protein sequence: CASSQDRLSRANVLTF.

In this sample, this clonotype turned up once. The CDR3 sequence: CASSARGTSGENTGELFF. CDR3 coding DNA: TGTGCCAGCAGCGCACGGGGGACTAGCGGGGAGAACACCGGGGAGCTGTTTTTT. The genes are TRBV9 and TRBJ2-2; 13 bases agree with TRBD2. The germline CDR1 and CDR2 sequences are SGDLS and YYNGEE. V shed 3 bases, J shed 1 base, and the junction held 6 bases outside the gene matches. This CDR3 is 18 amino acids long.

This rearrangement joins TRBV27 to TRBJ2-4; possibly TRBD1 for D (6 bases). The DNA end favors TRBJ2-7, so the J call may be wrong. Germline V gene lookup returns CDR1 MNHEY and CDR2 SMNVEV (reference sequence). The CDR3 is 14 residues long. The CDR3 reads CASSPYDRFAEQYF. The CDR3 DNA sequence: TGTGCCAGCAGCCCTTATGACAGGTTCGCCGAGCAGTACTTC.

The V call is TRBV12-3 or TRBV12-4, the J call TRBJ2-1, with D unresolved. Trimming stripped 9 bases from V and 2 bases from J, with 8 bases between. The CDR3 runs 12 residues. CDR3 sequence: CASSRAYNEQFF. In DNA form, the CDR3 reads TGTGCCAGTAGTAGGGCCTACAATGAGCAGTTCTTC.

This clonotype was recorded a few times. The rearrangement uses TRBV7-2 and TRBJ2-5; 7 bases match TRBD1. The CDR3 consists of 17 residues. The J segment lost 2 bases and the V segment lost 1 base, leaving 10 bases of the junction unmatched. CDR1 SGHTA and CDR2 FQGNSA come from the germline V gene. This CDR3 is CASSLVPTGAPQETQYF. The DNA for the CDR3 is TGTGCCAGCAGCTTAGTTCCCACAGGGGCCCCGCAAGAGACCCAGTACTTC.

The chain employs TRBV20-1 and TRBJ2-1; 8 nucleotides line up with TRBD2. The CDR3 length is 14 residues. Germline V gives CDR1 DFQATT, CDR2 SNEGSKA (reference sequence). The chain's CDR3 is CRPKAGDPYNEQFF. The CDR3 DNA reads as TGCAGGCCAAAAGCGGGGGACCCCTACAATGAGCAGTTCTTC.